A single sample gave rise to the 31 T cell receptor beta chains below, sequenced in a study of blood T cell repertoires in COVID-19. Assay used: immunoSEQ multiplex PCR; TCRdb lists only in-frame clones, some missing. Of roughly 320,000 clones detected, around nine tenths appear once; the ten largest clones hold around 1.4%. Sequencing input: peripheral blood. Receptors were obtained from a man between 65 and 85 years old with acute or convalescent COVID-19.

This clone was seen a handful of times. The DNA of the CDR3 is TGTGCCAGCGGGCAGGGCGTGTACGAGCAGTACTTC. It codes for CASGQGVYEQYF. This chain uses TRBV27 with TRBJ2-7; tentative D call: TRBD1 (5 bases). V lost 8 bases and J lost 4, with 12 bases in between. The CDR3 totals 12 residues. Germline CDR1 MNHEY, CDR2 SMNVEV (reference sequence).

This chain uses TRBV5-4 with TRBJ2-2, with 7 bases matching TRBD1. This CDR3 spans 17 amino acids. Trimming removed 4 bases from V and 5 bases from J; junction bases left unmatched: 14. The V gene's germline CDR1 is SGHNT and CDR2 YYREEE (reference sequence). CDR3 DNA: TGTGCCAGCAGCCCTAAAGACAGGGTAGGACGAACCGGGGAGCTGTTTTTT. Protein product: CASSPKDRVGRTGELFF. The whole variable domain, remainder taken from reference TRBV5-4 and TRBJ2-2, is ETGVTQSPTHLIKTRGQQVTLRCSSQSGHNTVSWYQQALGQGPQFIFQYYREEENGRGNFPPRFSGLQFPNYSSELNVNALELDDSALYLCASSPKDRVGRTGELFFGEGSRLTVL.

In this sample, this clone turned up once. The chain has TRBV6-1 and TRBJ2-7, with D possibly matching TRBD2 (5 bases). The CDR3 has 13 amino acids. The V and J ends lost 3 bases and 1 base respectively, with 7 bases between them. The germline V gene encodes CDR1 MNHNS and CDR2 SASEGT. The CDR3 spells CASSDSVSYEQYF. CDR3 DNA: TGTGCCAGCAGTGATAGCGTTTCCTACGAGCAGTACTTC.

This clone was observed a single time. The DNA for the CDR3 is TGCAGCGTTGAAGATAGGGACACATACTATGGCTACACCTTC. Its translation is CSVEDRDTYYGYTF. The J gene is TRBJ1-2, the V gene TRBV29-1; possibly TRBD1 for D (6 bases). Trimming removed 0 bases at V and 3 bases at J, with 11 bases between. The CDR3 loop spans 14 amino acids. Per germline, CDR1 SQVTM and CDR2 ANQGSEA. The whole variable domain, filled in from reference TRBV29-1 and TRBJ1-2, reads SAVISQKPSRDICQRGTSLTIQCQVDSQVTMMFWYRQQPGQSLTLIATANQGSEATYESGFVIDKFPISRPNLTFSTLTVSNMSPEDSSIYLCSVEDRDTYYGYTFGSGTRLTVV.

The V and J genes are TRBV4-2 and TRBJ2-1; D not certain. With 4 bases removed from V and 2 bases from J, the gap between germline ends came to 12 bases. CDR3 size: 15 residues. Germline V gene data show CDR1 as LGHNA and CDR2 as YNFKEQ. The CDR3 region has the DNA TGTGCCAGCAGCCGGATTTTTGCGGCCTACAATGAGCAGTTCTTC. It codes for CASSRIFAAYNEQFF.

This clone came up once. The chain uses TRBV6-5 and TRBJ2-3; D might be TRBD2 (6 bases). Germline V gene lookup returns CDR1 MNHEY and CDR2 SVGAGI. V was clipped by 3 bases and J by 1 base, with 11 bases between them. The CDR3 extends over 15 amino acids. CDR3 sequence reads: CASSYSIAGTDTQYF. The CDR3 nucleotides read TGTGCCAGCAGTTATTCGATAGCGGGCACAGATACGCAGTATTTT.

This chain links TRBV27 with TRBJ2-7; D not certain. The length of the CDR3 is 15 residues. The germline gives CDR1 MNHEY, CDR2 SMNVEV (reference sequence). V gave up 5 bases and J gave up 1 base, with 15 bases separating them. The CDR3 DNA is TGTGCCAGCAGTCCCATCACGACATTATCCTACGAGCAGTACTTC. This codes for CASSPITTLSYEQYF.

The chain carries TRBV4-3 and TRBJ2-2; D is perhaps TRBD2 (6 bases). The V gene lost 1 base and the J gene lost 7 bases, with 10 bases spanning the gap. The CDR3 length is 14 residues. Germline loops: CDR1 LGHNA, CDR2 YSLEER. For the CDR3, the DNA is TGCGCCAGCAGCCAAGGGGCGGGGAGCGGGGAGCTGTTTTTT. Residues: CASSQGAGSGELFF.

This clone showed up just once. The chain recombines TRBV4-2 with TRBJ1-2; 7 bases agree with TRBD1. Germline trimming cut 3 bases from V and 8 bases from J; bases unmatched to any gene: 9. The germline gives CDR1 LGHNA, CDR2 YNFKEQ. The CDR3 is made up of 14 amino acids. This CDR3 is CASSHGTELSGYTF. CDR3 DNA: TGTGCCAGCAGCCATGGGACAGAATTGAGCGGCTACACCTTC.

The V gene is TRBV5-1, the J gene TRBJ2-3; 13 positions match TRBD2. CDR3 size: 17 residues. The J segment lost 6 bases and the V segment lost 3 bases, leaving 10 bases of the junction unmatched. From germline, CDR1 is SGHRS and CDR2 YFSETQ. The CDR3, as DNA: TGCGCCAGCAGCTCGAGAAGGACTAGCGGGGGCTCGGATACGCAGTATTTT. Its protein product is CASSSRRTSGGSDTQYF.

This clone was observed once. For the CDR3, the DNA is TGTGCCAGCACACAGACAGGGAGCGAAAAACTGTTTTTT. Its protein is CASTQTGSEKLFF. V is TRBV18 and J is TRBJ1-4; TRBD1 agrees at 7 bases. The CDR3 loop spans 13 amino acids. The V and J ends lost 8 bases and 8 bases, in that order; junction bases with no gene match: 8. Germline CDR1 is KGHSH and CDR2 is LQKENI.

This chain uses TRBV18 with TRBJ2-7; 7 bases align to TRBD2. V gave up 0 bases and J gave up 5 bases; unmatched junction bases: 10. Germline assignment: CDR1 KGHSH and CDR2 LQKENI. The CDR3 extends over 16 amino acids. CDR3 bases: TGTGCCAGCTCACCACCGGGAGGGAGTCCAGGGCACGAGCAGTACTTC. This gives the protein CASSPPGGSPGHEQYF.

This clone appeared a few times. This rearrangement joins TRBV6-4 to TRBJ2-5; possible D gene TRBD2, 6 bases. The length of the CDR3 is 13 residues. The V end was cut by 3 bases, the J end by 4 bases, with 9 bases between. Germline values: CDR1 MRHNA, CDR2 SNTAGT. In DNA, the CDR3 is TGTGCCAGCAGTGAGCAGGGAGGAGAGACCCAGTACTTC. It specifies CASSEQGGETQYF.

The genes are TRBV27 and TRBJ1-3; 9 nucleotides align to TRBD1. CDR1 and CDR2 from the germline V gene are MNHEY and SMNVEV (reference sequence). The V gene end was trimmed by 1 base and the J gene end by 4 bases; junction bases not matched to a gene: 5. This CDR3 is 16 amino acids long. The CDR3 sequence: CASSLFGQGSGNTIYF. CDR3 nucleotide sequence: TGTGCCAGCAGTTTATTCGGACAGGGGTCCGGAAACACCATATATTTT.

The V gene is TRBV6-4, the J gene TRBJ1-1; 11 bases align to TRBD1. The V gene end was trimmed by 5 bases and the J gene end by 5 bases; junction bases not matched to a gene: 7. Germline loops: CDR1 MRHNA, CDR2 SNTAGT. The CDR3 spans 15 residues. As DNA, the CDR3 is TGTGCCAGCAGTCAAACCGGGACAGGGGGGACTGAAGCTTTCTTT. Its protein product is CASSQTGTGGTEAFF.

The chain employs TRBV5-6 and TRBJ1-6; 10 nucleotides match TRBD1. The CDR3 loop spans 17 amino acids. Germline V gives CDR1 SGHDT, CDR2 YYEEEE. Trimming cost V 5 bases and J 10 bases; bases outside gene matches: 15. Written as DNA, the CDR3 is TGTGCCAGCAGTCCCGGGACAGGGGTCCCCGGCTACTCACCCCTCCACTTT. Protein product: CASSPGTGVPGYSPLHF.

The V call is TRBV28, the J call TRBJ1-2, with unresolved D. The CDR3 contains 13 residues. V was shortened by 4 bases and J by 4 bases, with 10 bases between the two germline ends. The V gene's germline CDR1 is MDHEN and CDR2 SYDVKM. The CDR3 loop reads CASSSSGPYGYTF. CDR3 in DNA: TGTGCCAGCAGTTCCTCAGGCCCCTATGGCTACACCTTC.

The CDR3: CASRYGRGYGYTF. CDR3 nucleotide sequence: TGTGCCAGCCGCTACGGAAGAGGCTATGGCTACACCTTC. The J gene is TRBJ1-2, the V gene TRBV21-1. TRBV21-1 is assigned pseudogene status. The CDR3 extends over 13 amino acids.

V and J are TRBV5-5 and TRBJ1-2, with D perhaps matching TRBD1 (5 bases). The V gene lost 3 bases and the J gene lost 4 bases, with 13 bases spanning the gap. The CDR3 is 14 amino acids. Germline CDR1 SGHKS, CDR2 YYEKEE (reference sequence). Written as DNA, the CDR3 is TGTGCCAGCAGCTCGCGGGACCGCTCCTATGGCTACACCTTC. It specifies CASSSRDRSYGYTF.

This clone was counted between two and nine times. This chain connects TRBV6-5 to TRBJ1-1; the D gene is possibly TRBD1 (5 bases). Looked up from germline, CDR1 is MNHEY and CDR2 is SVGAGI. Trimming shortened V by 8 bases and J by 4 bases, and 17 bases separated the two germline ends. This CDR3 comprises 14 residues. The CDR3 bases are TGTGCCAGCGGGTCCCCGGGGGAAGCCACTGAAGCTTTCTTT. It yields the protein CASGSPGEATEAFF.

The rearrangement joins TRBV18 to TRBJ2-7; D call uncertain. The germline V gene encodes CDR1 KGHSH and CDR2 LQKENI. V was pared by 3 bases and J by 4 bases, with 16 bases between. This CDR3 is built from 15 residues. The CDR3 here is CASSPVVGRIYEQYF. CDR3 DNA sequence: TGTGCCAGCTCACCGGTAGTCGGCAGGATATACGAGCAGTACTTC.

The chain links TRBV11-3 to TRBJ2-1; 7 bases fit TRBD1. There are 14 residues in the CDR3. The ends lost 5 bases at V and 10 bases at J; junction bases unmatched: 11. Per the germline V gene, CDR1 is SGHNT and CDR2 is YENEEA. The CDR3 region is CASSQGNRGQEQFF. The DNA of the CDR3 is TGTGCCAGCAGCCAAGGGAATAGGGGGCAAGAGCAGTTCTTC.

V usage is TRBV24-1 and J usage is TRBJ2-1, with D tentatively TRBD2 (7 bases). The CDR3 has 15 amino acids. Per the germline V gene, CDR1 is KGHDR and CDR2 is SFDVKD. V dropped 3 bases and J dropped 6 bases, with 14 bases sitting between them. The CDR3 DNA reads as TGTGCCACCAGTGATCCGGGGGGCCAGGTCAATGAGCAGTTCTTC. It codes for CATSDPGGQVNEQFF.

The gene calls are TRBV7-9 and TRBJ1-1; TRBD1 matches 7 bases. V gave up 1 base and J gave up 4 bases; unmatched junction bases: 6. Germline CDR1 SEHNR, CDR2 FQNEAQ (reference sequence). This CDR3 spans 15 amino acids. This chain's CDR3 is CASSLVGDSGTEAFF. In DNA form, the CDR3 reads TGTGCCAGCAGCTTAGTGGGGGACAGTGGCACTGAAGCTTTCTTT.

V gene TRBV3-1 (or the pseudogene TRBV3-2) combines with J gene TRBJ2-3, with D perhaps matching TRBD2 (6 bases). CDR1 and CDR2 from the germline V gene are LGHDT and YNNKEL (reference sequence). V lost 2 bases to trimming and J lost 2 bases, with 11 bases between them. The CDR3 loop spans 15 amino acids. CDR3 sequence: CASSQLLADTDTQYF. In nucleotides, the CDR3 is TGTGCCAGCAGCCAACTCTTAGCGGACACAGATACGCAGTATTTT.

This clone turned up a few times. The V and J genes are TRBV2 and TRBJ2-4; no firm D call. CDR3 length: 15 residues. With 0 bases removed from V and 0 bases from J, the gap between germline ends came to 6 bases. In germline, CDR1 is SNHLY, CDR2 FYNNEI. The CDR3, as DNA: TGTGCCAGCAGTGAAGCGGTACTAGCCAAAAACATTCAGTACTTC. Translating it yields CASSEAVLAKNIQYF.

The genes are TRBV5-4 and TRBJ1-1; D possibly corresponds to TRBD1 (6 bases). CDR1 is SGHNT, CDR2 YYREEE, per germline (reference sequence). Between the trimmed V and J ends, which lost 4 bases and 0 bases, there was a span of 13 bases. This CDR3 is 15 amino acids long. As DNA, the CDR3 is TGTGCCAGCAGCGGGGGCAGCCCCATGAACACTGAAGCTTTCTTT. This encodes CASSGGSPMNTEAFF.

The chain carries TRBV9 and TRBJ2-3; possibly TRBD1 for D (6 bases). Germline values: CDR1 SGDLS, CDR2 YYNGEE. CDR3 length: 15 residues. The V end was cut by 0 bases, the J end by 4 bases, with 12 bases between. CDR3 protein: CASSVGGQFADTQYF. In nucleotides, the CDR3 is TGTGCCAGCAGCGTAGGAGGACAGTTTGCAGATACGCAGTATTTT. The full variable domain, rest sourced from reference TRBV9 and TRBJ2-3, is DSGVTQTPKHLITATGQRVTLRCSPRSGDLSVYWYQQSLDQGLQFLIQYYNGEERAKGNILERFSAQQFPDLHSELNLSSLELGDSALYFCASSVGGQFADTQYFGPGTRLTVL.

The CDR3 bases are TGTGCCAGCAGCTTGGACAGGGCGATCAATTCACCCCTCCACTTT. The encoded protein is CASSLDRAINSPLHF. The rearrangement joins TRBV5-4 to TRBJ1-6, with D maybe TRBD1 (6 bases). Trimming stripped 0 bases from V and 7 bases from J, with 11 bases between. The germline V gene encodes CDR1 SGHNT and CDR2 YYREEE (reference sequence). The CDR3 sequence is 15 residues long.

The chain's CDR3 is CASSAEDRAYEQYF. The DNA of the CDR3 is TGTGCCAGCAGCGCAGAGGACAGGGCCTACGAGCAGTACTTC. The chain joins TRBV21-1 to TRBJ2-7; the table names TRBD1, a call not compared with the DNA. TRBV21-1 is tagged as a pseudogene. This CDR3 region has 14 residues.

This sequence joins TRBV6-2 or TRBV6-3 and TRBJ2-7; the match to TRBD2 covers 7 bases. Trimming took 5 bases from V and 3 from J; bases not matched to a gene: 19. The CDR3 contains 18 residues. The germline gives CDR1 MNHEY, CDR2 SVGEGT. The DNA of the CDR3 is TGTGCCAGCAGTAGCGGGATTAGGGGTAACGACCTAATCTACGAGCAGTACTTC. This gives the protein CASSSGIRGNDLIYEQYF.